The rows below give T cell receptor beta chains drawn from one sample of a study of cytomegalovirus exposure and HLA in healthy donors. Libraries were prepared by immunoSEQ multiplex PCR; TCRdb keeps only in-frame clonotypes and omits some of them. The table lists under 200,000 clones, approximately 77% of them singletons. The specimen was PBMCs. These receptors all come from a male donor in good health and CMV-seropositive. CDR3s include the opening cysteine and the closing phenylalanine or tryptophan. The D gene is left open where the match is weak. For some rows the clone size is stated as once, few or many, or as a class when expanded; others skip it.

clone_size d_call j_call v_call cdr3_nt cdr3_aa
. TRBD1 TRBJ2-2 TRBV4-2 TGTGCCAGCAGCCAACTCCTAGGGACAGGGAACACCGGGGAGCTGTTTTTT CASSQLLGTGNTGELFF
once TRBD1 TRBJ2-5 TRBV29-1 TGCAGCGTTGAGGACAGGGGGCGACGGGAGACCCAGTACTTC CSVEDRGRRETQYF
few . TRBJ1-1 TRBV29-1 TGCAGCGTTGTAGGGGGGAACACTGAAGCTTTCTTT CSVVGGNTEAFF
. TRBD2 TRBJ2-7 TRBV11-2 TGTGCCAGCAGCTCCCCCACTAGCGGGGAAACCTACGAGCAGTACTTC CASSSPTSGETYEQYF
. . TRBJ1-4 TRBV15 TGTGCCACCTCCCCGGTTCCTCCCTTTAATGAAAAACTGTTTTTT CATSPVPPFNEKLFF
once . TRBJ2-3 TRBV10-3 TGTGCCATCAGTCTTGACTCCTCCAGCACAGATACGCAGTATTTT CAISLDSSSTDTQYF
once TRBD2 TRBJ2-1 TRBV27 TGTGCCAGCCCGCGGGGGGCGCACAATGAGCAGTTCTTC CASPRGAHNEQFF
. . TRBJ1-6 TRBV30 TGTGCCTGGAGTGAGGGAGGCCTCCGGGCACCCCTCCACTTT CAWSEGGLRAPLHF
. . TRBJ1-3 TRBV4-3 TGCGCCAGCAGCCAAGAGGGTTCAAGAGGGTCCGGAAACACCATATATTTT CASSQEGSRGSGNTIYF
. TRBD1 TRBJ1-2 TRBV10-3 TGTGCCATCAGTGAGTCATCTACAGGGGGCAACTATGGCTACACCTTC CAISESSTGGNYGYTF
. TRBD1 TRBJ2-7 TRBV27 TGTGCCAGCAGTTTGGACAGGCGGGCGACCTACGAGCAGTACTTC CASSLDRRATYEQYF
. . TRBJ2-2 TRBV12-5 TGTGCTAGTGACCGCGGACAGCCGAACACCGGGGAGCTGTTTTTT CASDRGQPNTGELFF
. . TRBJ1-6 TRBV27 TGTGCCAGCAGTTCCACCAGGGCTAGCTCCTATAATTCACCCCTCCACTTT CASSSTRASSYNSPLHF
. . TRBJ2-1 TRBV5-5 TGTGCCAGCAGCTTGGTACAGACCCTCTTCAATGAGCAGTTCTTC CASSLVQTLFNEQFF
. . TRBJ2-5 TRBV11-2 TGTGCCAGCAACTCCGAGAACCTCGCTCAAGAGACCCAGTACTTC CASNSENLAQETQYF
few . TRBJ1-6 TRBV4-1 TGCGCCAGCAGCGATGTGGGTAGGGGCGGAGATTCACCCCTCCACTTT CASSDVGRGGDSPLHF
. TRBD1 TRBJ2-7 TRBV6-1 TGTGCCAGCAATTCTAGGGGGCGCGAGCAGTACTTC CASNSRGREQYF
. . TRBJ1-1 TRBV11-1 TGTGCCAGCAGCTTAAGGAGGGCCGATCAACCTTACACTGAAGCTTTCTTT CASSLRRADQPYTEAFF
. . TRBJ1-5 TRBV6-6 TGTGCCAGCAGTAGACCGGGACATCCCCAGCATTTT CASSRPGHPQHF
. TRBD2 TRBJ2-7 TRBV6-1 TGTGCCAGCAGTGAAACCGGACTAGTCTACGAGCAGTACTTC CASSETGLVYEQYF
. TRBD2 TRBJ2-3 TRBV5-1 TGCGCCAGCAGCTTGAGGAGGGGAGGGGATACGCAGTATTTT CASSLRRGGDTQYF
few TRBD2 TRBJ2-1 TRBV6-4 TGTGCCAGCAGTGAGACTAGCGGGGGCAACAATGAGCAGTTCTTC CASSETSGGNNEQFF
. . TRBJ2-2 TRBV4-2 TGTGCCAGCAGCCAACCGAGGGGGGGCTATGTTACCGGGGAGCTGTTTTTT CASSQPRGGYVTGELFF
. TRBD1 TRBJ2-1 TRBV5-5 TGTGCCAGCAGCTTGCAGGACAGGGCTTACAATGAGCAGTTCTTC CASSLQDRAYNEQFF
. TRBD1 TRBJ2-7 TRBV4-1 TGCGCCAGCAGCCACCCCGGGACAGGGGCGGGCGAGCAGTACTTC CASSHPGTGAGEQYF
. . TRBJ2-7 TRBV7-9 TGTGCCAGCAGCCCCCCCACAGTCCCGGCCCCTTACGAGCAGTACTTC CASSPPTVPAPYEQYF
. . TRBJ1-4 TRBV4-1 TGCGCCAGCAGCCCGCTCGGGAGGGGAAATGAAAAACTGTTTTTT CASSPLGRGNEKLFF
. . TRBJ2-7 TRBV29-1 TGCAGCGTTGAAGATCTTAGGGACAACTCCTACGAGCAGTACTTC CSVEDLRDNSYEQYF
. . TRBJ2-7 TRBV15 TGTGCCACCAGCAGAGGCGGGTCCTACGAGCAGTACTTC CATSRGGSYEQYF
. . TRBJ1-4 TRBV19 TGTGCCAGTAGTATAGACGAGGGAACGACTAATGAAAAACTGTTTTTT CASSIDEGTTNEKLFF
. . TRBJ2-1 TRBV9 TGTGCCAGCAGCGTGGGGACTTCCCACAATGAGCAGTTCTTC CASSVGTSHNEQFF
. . TRBJ1-2 TRBV9 TGTGCCAGCAGCGTAGATGCCCGGGGGGTTGGCTATGGCTACACCTTC CASSVDARGVGYGYTF
. . TRBJ1-1 TRBV4-1 TGCGCCAGCAGCCCCGCGGGTAACGAGAACGGGTTGGAAGCTTTCTTT CASSPAGNENGLEAFF
few . TRBJ2-3 TRBV5-1 TGCGCCAGCAGCTTGAGTCAGGGGACAGATACGCAGTATTTT CASSLSQGTDTQYF
. . TRBJ1-3 TRBV5-1 TGCGCCAGCAGCTTGGTCAGTGGACTCGATGGAAACACCATATATTTT CASSLVSGLDGNTIYF
. . TRBJ1-2 TRBV19 TGTGCCACCCCCGACTTTGGTGGCTATGGCTACACCTTC CATPDFGGYGYTF
. TRBD2 TRBJ2-3 TRBV9 TGTGCCAGCAGTAGCGGGGGGGCGGTAAATACGCAGTATTTT CASSSGGAVNTQYF
. . TRBJ2-7 TRBV11-2 TGTGCCAGCGGACCCGGGGTCTCCTACGAGCAGTACTTC CASGPGVSYEQYF
. TRBD1 TRBJ1-1 TRBV7-9 TGTGCCAGCAGCTTAGCGTCGAGGGGGCAACCTGAAGCTTTCTTT CASSLASRGQPEAFF